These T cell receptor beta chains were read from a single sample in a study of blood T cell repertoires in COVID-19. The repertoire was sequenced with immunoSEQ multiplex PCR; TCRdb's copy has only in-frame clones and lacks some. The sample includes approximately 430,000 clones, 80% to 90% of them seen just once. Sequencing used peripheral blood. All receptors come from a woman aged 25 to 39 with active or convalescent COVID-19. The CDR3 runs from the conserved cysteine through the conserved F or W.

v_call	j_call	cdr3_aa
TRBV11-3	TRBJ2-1	CASSPRGHEQFF
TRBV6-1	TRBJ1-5	CASSEALTASSNQPQHF
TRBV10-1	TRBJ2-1	CASSESKSGGYYNEQFF
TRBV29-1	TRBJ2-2	CSVWTSGSTGELFF
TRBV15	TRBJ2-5	CATSRDATGLIETHDPTVETQYF
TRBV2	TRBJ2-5	CASTKGLGGVETQYF
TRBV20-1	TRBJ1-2	CSASNSYGYTF
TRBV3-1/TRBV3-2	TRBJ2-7	CASSPRSGSHEQYF
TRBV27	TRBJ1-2	CASSLKGVTGIGYTF
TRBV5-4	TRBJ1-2	CASSLAGQSYGYTF
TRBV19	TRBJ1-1	CASKGVAENTEAFF